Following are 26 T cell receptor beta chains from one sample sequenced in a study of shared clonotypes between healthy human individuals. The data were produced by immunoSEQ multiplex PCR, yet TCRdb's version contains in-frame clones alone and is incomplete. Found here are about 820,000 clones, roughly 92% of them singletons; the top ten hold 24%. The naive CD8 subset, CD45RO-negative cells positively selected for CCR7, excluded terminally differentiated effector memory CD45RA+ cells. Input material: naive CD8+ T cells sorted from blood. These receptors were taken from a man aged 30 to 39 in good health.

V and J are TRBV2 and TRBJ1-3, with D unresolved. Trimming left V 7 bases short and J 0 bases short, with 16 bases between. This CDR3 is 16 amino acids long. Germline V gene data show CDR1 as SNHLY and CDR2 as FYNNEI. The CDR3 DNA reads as TGTGCCAGCATGTTAGGCACCGCAAGCTCTGGAAACACCATATATTTT. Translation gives CASMLGTASSGNTIYF.

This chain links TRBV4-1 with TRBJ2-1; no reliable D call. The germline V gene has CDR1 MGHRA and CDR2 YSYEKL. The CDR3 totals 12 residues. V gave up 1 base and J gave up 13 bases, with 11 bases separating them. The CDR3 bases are TGCGCCAGCAGCCAAGGCCAGGAGATACAGTTCTTC. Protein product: CASSQGQEIQFF.

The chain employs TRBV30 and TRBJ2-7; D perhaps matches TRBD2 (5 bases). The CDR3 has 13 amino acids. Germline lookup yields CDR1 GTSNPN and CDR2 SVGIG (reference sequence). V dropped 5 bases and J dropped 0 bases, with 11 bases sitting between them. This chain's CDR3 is CAWASGISYEQYF. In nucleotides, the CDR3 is TGTGCCTGGGCAAGCGGTATCTCCTACGAGCAGTACTTC.

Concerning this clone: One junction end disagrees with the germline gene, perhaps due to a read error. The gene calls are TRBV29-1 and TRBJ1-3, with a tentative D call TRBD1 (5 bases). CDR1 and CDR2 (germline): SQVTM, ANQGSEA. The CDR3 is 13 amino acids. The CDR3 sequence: CSVQDRIGNTIYF. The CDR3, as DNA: TGCAGCGTTCAAGACAGAATTGGAAACACCATATATTTT.

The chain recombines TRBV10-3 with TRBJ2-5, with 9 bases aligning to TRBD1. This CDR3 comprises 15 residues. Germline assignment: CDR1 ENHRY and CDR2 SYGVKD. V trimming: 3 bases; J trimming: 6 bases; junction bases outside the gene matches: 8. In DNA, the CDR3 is TGTGCCATCAGTGATCCGGGACAGGGCAAGCAGACCCAGTACTTC. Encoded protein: CAISDPGQGKQTQYF.

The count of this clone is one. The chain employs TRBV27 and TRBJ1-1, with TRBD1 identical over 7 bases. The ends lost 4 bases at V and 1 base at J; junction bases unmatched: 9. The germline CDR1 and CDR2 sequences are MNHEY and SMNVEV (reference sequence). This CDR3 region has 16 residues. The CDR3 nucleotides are TGTGCCAGCAGTTCTGATCCGGACAGGTGGAACACTGAAGCTTTCTTT. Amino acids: CASSSDPDRWNTEAFF.

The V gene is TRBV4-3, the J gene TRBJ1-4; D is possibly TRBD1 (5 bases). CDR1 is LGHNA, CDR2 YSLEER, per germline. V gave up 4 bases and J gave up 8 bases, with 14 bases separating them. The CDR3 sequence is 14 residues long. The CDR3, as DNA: TGCGCCAGCAGCCGGGGGGGAGTAGGAGAAAAACTGTTTTTT. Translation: CASSRGGVGEKLFF.

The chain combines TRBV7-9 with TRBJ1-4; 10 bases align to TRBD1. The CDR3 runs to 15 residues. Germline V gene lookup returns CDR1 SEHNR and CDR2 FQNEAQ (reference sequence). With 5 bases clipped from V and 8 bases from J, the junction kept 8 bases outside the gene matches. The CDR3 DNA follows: TGTGCCAGCAGCCCCCCGGGACAGGGGTACGAAAAACTGTTTTTT. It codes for CASSPPGQGYEKLFF.

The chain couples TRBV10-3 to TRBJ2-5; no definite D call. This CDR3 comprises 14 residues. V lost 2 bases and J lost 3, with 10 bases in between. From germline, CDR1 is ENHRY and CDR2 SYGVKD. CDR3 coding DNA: TGTGCCATCAGTGAGGCGGCAGTCGAAGAGACCCAGTACTTC. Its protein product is CAISEAAVEETQYF.

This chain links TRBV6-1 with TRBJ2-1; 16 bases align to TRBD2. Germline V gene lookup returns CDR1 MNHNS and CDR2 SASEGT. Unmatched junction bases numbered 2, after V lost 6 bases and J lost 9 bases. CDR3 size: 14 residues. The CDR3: CASRGTSGRAEQFF. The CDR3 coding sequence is TGTGCCAGCAGAGGGACTAGCGGGAGGGCTGAGCAGTTCTTC.

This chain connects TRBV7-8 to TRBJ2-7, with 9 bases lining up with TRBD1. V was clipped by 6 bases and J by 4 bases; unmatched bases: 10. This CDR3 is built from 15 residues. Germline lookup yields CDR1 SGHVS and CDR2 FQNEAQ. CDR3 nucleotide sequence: TGTGCCAGCAGGGATACCGGGACAGGGTCATACGAGCAGTACTTC. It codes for CASRDTGTGSYEQYF.

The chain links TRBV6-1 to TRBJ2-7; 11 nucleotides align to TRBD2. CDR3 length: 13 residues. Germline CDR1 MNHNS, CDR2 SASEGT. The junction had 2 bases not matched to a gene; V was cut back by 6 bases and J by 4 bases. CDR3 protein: CASRGLADYEQYF. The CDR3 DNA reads TGTGCCAGCAGGGGACTAGCGGATTACGAGCAGTACTTC.

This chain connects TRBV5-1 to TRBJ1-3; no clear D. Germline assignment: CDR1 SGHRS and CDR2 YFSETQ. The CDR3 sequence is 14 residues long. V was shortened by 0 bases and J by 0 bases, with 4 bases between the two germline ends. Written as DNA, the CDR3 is TGCGCCAGCAGCTTGGCCACCTCTGGAAACACCATATATTTT. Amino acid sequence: CASSLATSGNTIYF.

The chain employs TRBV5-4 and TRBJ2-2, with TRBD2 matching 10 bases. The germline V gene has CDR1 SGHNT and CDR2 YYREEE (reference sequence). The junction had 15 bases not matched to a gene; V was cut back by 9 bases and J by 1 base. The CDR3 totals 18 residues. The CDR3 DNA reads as TGTGCCACCTCCCCGGCCCCTAGCGGGAGATGGAACACCGGGGAGCTGTTTTTT. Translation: CATSPAPSGRWNTGELFF.

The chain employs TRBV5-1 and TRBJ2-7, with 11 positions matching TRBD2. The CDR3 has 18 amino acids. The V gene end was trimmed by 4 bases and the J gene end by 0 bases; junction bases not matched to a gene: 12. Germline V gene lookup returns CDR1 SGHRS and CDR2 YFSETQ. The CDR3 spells CASSLPLAGGYISYEQYF. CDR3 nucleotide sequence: TGCGCCAGCAGCCTCCCCCTAGCGGGGGGATATATCTCCTACGAGCAGTACTTC.

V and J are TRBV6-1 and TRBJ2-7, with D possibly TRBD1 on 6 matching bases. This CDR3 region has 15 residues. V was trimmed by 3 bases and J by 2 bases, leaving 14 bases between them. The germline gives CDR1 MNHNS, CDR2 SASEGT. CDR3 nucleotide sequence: TGTGCCAGCAGTGAGGAGGTCAGGGGAGCCTACGAGCAGTACTTC. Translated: CASSEEVRGAYEQYF.

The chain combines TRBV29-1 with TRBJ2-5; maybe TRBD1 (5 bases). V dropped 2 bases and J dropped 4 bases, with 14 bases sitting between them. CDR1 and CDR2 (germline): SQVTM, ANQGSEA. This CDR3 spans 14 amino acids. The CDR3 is CSVESPGFGETQYF. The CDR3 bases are TGCAGCGTTGAAAGTCCAGGGTTTGGAGAGACCCAGTACTTC. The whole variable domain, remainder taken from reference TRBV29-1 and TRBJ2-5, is SAVISQKPSRDICQRGTSLTIQCQVDSQVTMMFWYRQQPGQSLTLIATANQGSEATYESGFVIDKFPISRPNLTFSTLTVSNMSPEDSSIYLCSVESPGFGETQYFGPGTRLLVL.

For the CDR3, the DNA is TGTGCCAGCAGTTTAAGGTACGCAGACTCGTACCAAGAGACCCAGTACTTC. This gives the protein CASSLRYADSYQETQYF. This sequence joins TRBV27 and TRBJ2-5; D is unresolved. The CDR3 runs 17 residues. Trimming pared 2 bases from V and 0 bases from J, leaving 16 bases between. The germline V gene has CDR1 MNHEY and CDR2 SMNVEV (reference sequence).

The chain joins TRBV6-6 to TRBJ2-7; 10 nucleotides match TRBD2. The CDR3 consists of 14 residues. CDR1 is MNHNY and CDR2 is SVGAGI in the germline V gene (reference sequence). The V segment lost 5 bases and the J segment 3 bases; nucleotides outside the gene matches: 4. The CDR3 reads CASSTGLAVYEQYF. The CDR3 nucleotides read TGTGCCAGCAGTACCGGACTAGCGGTCTACGAGCAGTACTTC.

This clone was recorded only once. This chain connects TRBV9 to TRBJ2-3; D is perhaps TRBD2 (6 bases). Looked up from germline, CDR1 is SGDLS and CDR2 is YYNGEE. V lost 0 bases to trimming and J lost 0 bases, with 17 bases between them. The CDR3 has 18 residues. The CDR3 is CASSVAHGGERSTDTQYF. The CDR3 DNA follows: TGTGCCAGCAGCGTAGCCCATGGCGGGGAGAGGAGCACAGATACGCAGTATTTT.

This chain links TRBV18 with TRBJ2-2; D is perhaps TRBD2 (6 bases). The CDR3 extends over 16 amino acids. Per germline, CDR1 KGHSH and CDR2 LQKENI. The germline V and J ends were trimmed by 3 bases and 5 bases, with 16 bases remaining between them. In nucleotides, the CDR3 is TGTGCCAGCTCACCTCCTACGGGAGTAGGTACCGGGGAGCTGTTTTTT. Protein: CASSPPTGVGTGELFF.

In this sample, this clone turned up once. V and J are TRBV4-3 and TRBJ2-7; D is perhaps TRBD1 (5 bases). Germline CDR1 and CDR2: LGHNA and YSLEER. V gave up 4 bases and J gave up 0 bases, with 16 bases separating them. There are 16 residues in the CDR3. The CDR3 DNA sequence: TGCGCCAGCAGCCGGGTACAGGAGAGCCTCTCCTACGAGCAGTACTTC. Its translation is CASSRVQESLSYEQYF.

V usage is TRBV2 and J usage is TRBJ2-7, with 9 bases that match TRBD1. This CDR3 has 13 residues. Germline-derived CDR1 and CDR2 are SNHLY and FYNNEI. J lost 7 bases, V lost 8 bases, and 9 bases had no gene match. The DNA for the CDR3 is TGTGCCAGCCCTCGCAGACAGGGGGAAGAGCAGTACTTC. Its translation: CASPRRQGEEQYF.

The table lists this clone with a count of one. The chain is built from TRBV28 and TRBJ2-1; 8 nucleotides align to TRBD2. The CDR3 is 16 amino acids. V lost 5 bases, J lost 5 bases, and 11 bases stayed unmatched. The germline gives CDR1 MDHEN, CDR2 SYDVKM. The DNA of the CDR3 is TGTGCCAGCAGTCGACAAAGACTAGCGAATAACAATGAGCAGTTCTTC. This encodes CASSRQRLANNNEQFF.

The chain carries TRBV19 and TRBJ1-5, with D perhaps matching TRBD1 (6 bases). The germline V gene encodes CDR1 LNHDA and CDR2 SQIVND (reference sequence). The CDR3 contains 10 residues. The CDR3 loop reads CGGHGQPQHF. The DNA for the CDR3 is TGTGGGGGACATGGTCAGCCCCAGCATTTT.

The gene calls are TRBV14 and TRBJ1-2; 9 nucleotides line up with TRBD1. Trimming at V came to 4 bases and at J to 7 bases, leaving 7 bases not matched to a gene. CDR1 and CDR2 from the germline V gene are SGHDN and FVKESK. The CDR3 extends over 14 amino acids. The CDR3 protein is CASSRPGQGFGYTF. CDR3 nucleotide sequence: TGTGCCAGCAGCCGACCGGGACAGGGCTTTGGCTACACCTTC.